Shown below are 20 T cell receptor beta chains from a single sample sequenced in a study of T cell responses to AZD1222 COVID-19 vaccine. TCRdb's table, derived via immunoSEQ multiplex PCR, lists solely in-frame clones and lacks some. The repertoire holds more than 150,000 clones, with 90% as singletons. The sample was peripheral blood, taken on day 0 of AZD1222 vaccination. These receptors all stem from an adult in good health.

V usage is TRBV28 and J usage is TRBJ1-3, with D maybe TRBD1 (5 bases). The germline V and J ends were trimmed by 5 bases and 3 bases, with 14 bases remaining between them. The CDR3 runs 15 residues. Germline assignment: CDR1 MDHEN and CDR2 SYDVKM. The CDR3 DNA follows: TGTGCCAGCAGTCGCCCGATGGGGGATGGAAACACCATATATTTT. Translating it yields CASSRPMGDGNTIYF. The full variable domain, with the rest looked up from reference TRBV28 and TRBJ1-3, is DVKVTQSSRYLVKRTGEKVFLECVQDMDHENMFWYRQDPGLGLRLIYFSYDVKMKEKGDIPEGYSVSREKKERFSLILESASTNQTSMYLCASSRPMGDGNTIYFGEGSWLTVV.

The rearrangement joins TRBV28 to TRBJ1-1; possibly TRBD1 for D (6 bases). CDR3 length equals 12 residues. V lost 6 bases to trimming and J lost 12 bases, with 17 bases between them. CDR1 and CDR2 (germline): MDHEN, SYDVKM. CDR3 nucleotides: TGTGCCAGCAGCCCTCTTGGACAGAAAACTTTCTTT. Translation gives CASSPLGQKTFF.

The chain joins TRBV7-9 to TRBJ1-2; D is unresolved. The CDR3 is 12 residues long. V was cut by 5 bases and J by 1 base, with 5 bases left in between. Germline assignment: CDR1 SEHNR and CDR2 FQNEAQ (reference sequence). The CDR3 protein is CASSRDNYGYTF. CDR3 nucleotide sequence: TGTGCCAGCAGCCGGGATAACTATGGCTACACCTTC.

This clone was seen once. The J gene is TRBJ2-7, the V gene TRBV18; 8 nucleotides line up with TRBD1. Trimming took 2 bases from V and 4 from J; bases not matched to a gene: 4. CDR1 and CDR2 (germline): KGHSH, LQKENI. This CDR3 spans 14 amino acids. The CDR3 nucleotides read TGTGCCAGCTCACCAGGGGGACAGGTTTACGAGCAGTACTTC. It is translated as CASSPGGQVYEQYF.

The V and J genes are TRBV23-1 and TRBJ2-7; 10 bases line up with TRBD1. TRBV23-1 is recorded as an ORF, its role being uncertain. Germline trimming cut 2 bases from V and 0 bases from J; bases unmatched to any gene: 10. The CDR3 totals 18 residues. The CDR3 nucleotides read TGCGCCAGCAGTCAAATCCACTGGGACAGGGGCGCCTCCTACGAGCAGTACTTC. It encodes CASSQIHWDRGASYEQYF.

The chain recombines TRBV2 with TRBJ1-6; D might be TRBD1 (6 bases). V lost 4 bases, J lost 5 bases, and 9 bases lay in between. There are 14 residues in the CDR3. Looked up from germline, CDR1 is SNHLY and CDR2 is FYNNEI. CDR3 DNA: TGTGCCAGCAGTGCGGGACATCATAATTCACCCCTCCACTTT. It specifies CASSAGHHNSPLHF.

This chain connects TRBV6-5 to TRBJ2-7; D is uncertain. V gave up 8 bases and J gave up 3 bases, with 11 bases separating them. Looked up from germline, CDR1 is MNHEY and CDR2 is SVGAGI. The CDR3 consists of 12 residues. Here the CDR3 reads CASGPDGYEQYF. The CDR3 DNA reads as TGTGCCAGCGGACCTGACGGCTACGAGCAGTACTTC.

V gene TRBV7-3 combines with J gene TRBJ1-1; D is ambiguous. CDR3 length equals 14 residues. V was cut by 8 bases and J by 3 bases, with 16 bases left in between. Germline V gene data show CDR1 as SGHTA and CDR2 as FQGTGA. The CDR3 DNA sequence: TGTGCCAGCGCTCCCGAAGTTGGTTACACTGAAGCTTTCTTT. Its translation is CASAPEVGYTEAFF.

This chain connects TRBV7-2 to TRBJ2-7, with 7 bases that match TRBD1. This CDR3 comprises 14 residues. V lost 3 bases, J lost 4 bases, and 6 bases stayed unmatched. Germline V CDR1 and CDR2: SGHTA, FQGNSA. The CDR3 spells CASSFNTGEYEQYF. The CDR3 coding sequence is TGTGCCAGCAGCTTCAATACAGGGGAGTACGAGCAGTACTTC.

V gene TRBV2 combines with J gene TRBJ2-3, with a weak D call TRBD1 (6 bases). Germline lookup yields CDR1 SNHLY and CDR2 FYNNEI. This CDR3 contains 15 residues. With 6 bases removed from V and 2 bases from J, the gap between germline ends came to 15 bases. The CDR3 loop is CASSPGQTSTDTQYF. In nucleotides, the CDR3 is TGTGCCAGCAGCCCGGGACAAACTTCCACAGATACGCAGTATTTT.

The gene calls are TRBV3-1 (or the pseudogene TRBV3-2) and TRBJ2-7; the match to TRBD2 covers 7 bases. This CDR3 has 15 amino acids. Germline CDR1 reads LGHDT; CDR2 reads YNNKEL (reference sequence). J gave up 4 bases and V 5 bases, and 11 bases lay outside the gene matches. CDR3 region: CASSAGGGEYYEQYF. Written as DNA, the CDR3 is TGTGCCAGCAGCGCTGGGGGAGGGGAATATTACGAGCAGTACTTC.

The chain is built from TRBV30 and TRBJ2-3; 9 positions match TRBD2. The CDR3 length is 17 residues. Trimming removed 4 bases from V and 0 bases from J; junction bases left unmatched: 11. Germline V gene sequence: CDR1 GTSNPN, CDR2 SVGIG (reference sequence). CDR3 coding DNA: TGTGCCTGGATTGGTAGCGGGGGCCTTGCTAGCACAGATACGCAGTATTTT. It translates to CAWIGSGGLASTDTQYF.

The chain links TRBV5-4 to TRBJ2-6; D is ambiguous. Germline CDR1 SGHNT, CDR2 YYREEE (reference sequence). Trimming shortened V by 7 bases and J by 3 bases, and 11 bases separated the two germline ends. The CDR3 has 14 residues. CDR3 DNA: TGTGCCAGCGAGGTTGGTGGTGGGGCCAACGTCCTGACTTTC. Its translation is CASEVGGGANVLTF.

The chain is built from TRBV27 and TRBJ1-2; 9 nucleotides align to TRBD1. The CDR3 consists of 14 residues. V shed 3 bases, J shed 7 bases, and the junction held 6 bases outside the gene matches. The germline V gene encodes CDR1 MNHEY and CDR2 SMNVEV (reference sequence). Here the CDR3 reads CASSFAGQGRGYTF. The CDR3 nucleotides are TGTGCCAGCAGTTTCGCTGGACAGGGGCGTGGCTACACCTTC.

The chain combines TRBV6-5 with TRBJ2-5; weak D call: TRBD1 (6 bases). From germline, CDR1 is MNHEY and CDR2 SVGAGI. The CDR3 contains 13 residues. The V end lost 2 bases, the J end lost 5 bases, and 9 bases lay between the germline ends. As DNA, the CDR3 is TGTGCCAGCAGTTACCACAGGGCTGAGACCCAGTACTTC. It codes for CASSYHRAETQYF.

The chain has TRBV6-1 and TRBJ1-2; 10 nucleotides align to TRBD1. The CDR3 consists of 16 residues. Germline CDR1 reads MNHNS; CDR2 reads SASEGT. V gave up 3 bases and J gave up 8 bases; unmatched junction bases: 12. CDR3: CASSERPGQGFYGYTF. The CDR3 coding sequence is TGTGCCAGCAGTGAGAGGCCGGGACAGGGGTTTTACGGCTACACCTTC.

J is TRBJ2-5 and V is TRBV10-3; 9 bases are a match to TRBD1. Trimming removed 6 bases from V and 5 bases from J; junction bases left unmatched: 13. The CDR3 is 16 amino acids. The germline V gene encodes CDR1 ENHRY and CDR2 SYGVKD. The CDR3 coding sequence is TGTGCCATCAGGGATCATGGGACAGGGAGCGACGAGACCCAGTACTTC. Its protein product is CAIRDHGTGSDETQYF.

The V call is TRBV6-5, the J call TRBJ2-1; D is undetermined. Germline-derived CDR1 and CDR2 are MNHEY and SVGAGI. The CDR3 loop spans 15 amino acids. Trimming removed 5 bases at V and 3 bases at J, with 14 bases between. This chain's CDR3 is CASSPRTENYNEQFF. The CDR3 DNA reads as TGTGCCAGCAGTCCCCGGACGGAGAACTACAATGAGCAGTTCTTC.

CDR3 sequence reads: CASSETASSYNSPLHF. CDR3 nucleotide sequence: TGTGCCAGCAGCGAGACAGCTAGCTCCTATAATTCACCCCTCCACTTT. The gene calls are TRBV6-2 or TRBV6-3 and TRBJ1-6; a possible D gene is TRBD1 (5 bases). The germline V gene has CDR1 MNHEY and CDR2 SVGEGT. The length of the CDR3 is 16 residues. Trimming left V 6 bases short and J 0 bases short, with 12 bases between.

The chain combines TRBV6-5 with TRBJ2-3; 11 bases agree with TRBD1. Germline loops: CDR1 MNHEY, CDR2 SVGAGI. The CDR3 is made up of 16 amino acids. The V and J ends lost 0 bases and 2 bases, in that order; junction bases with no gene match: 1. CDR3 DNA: TGTGCCAGCAGTTACTCGGGACAGGGGGTCACAGATACGCAGTATTTT. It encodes CASSYSGQGVTDTQYF.